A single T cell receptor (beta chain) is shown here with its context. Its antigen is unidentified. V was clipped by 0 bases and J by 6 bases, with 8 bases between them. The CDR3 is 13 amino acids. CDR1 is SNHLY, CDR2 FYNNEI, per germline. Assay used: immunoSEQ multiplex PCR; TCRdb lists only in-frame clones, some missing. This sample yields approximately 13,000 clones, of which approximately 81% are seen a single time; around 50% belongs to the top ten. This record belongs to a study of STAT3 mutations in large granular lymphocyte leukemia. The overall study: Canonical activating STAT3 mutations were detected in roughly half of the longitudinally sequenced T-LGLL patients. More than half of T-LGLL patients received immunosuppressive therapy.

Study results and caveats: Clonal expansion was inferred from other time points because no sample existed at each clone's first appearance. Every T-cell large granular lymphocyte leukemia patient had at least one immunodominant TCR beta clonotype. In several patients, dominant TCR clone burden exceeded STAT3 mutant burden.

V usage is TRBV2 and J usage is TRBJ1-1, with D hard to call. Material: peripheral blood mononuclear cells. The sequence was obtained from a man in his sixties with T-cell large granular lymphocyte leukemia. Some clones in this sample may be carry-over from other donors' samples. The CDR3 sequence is CASSEAGMAEAFF. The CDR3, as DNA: TGTGCCAGCAGTGAAGCAGGGATGGCTGAAGCTTTCTTT.